This TCR beta chain derives from a study of blood T cell repertoires in COVID-19 (dated by TCRdb to the early 2020s). With regard to the full study: Samples from collaborators originated in the United States, Italy and Spain and spanned both the acute and convalescent phases of COVID-19. Samples were obtained from the ongoing ImmuneRACE study (first 160 participants) and from some 1,300 subjects provided by 6 global collaborators. The dataset comprised deeply sampled blood TCRbeta repertoires from subjects exposed to, actively infected with, or recovered from COVID-19. Where available, HLA class I and class II types were taken from metadata supplied by the sample provider and were not determined by assay-based typing. The material from the prospective study consisted of cDNA or gDNA derived from T cells, B-cell-depleted T cells, or PBMCs. Nearly every sample came with metadata listing a de-identified subject ID, COVID-19 status, age in years and sex. The repertoires were released in a freely available public database intended as a resource for research on the immune response to SARS-CoV-2. Broader findings and caveats from the paper: How much clinical and demographic metadata was included differed by source and by participant, and the metadata was provided uncurated.

Collaborating institutions collected whole blood in K2EDTA tubes following their own protocols. For TCRbeta analysis, collaborators shipped samples in one of three forms: frozen whole blood, isolated PBMCs, or DNA extracted from either of those sample types. The table lists this clone with a few counts. The specificity of this receptor is unknown. Qualities for individual bases were not recorded, and no much larger clone is one base off. The germline V gene gives CDR1 as SGDLS and CDR2 as YYNGEE. The junction shows trimming of 0 bases on V and 0 bases on J, and the gene matches do not reach 1 base of it. Taken from cysteine to phenylalanine, the CDR3 has 15 residues. The sequence is cut down to CDR3 DNA, 45 bases in frame from base 1. TCRbeta CDR3 regions were amplified from genomic DNA using the immunoSEQ Assay, a bias-controlled multiplex PCR. Per the source publication's procedure: Nucleated cell counts per sample were estimated from amplification of reference gene primers within the assay. Sequence reads were collapsed and filtered to measure the absolute abundance of every unique TCRbeta CDR3 rearrangement. For each sample, productive Simpson clonality was calculated as the square root of Simpson's diversity index over productive rearrangements. Entries here come from immuneACCESS through TCRdb and include only in-frame sequences with V and J called. Some clones fail to appear in such tables; in the studies checked, an unresolved V gene covers under half of the shortfall, and the cause of the remainder is unknown. V, J and clone size were drawn from that table, and D and trimming were deduced from the DNA. This sample is represented by hundreds of thousands of clones; about 80% of them were singletons. The top ten constitute approximately 1.9% of the sample.

This TCR came from a woman of 80 years or more with acute or convalescent COVID-19. The receptor chain draws on TRBV9 and TRBJ2-7, with TRBD2 matching 9 junction bases. The sample was peripheral blood. This receptor has the CDR3 CASSVVSGSSYEQYF. The nucleotides read TGTGCCAGCAGCGTAGTTAGCGGGAGCTCCTACGAGCAGTACTTC. With the rest looked up from the reference TRBV9 and TRBJ2-7 genes rather than sequenced, the full variable domain is DSGVTQTPKHLITATGQRVTLRCSPRSGDLSVYWYQQSLDQGLQFLIQYYNGEERAKGNILERFSAQQFPDLHSELNLSSLELGDSALYFCASSVVSGSSYEQYFGPGTRLTVT.